This T cell receptor beta chain was retrieved from a study of CD4 T cells in relation to SARS-CoV-2 and coronaviruses. Study-level information: PBMCs were cultured with antigen for roughly 10 days before TCR beta sequencing. No peptide or an HIV-1 Nef peptide pool served as negative control.

Worth noting for this clone: What it recognizes is unknown.

The table came from immunoSEQ multiplex PCR; TCRdb's copy has only in-frame clones and leaves some out. The table shows approximately 25,000 clones, with less than 85% occurring only once. CD4+ T cells from unexposed donors were obtained before the COVID-19 pandemic (2011-2018). CD4+ T cells were isolated from the cells after less than 13 days of culture. Whole-study findings and limits: Samples before the pandemic and after infection were not matched within any donor. No crossreactivity against non-spike viral proteins was tested here.

This CDR3 has 17 residues. V gave up 5 bases and J gave up 0 bases, with 18 bases separating them. Germline V gene data show CDR1 as MGHRA and CDR2 as YSYEKL. The rearrangement uses TRBV4-1 and TRBJ2-3, with a possible D match to TRBD2 (5 bases). Sequencing was carried out using CD4+ T cells from PBMCs, cultured in vitro. This TCR derives from a human donor in good health. CDR3 in amino acids: CASSGLAIPASTDTQYF. The CDR3 nucleotides read TGCGCCAGCAGCGGACTTGCGATTCCCGCTAGCACAGATACGCAGTATTTT.